The source of this T cell receptor beta chain is a study of T cell responses to AZD1222 COVID-19 vaccine. Study conclusions and caveats: Spike-spanning, vaccine-associated CD4 TCRs were dominant at 160-218 and 743-854.

This table comes from immunoSEQ multiplex PCR, and its TCRdb copy is limited to in-frame clones, with some not included. This sample has over 120,000 clones, with under 95% found just once. Remarks on this clone: Its antigen is not identified.

The CDR3 is 13 residues long. V lost 8 bases and J lost 6; bases outside the gene matches: 5. In germline, CDR1 is MDHEN, CDR2 SYDVKM. The rearrangement joins TRBV28 to TRBJ1-2; TRBD1 agrees at 11 bases. This TCR was sampled from an adult in good health. The sequenced sample was peripheral blood, obtained on day 0 of AZD1222 vaccination. CDR3 sequence: CASRWGQGDGYTF. CDR3 in DNA: TGTGCCAGCCGTTGGGGACAGGGGGATGGCTACACCTTC.